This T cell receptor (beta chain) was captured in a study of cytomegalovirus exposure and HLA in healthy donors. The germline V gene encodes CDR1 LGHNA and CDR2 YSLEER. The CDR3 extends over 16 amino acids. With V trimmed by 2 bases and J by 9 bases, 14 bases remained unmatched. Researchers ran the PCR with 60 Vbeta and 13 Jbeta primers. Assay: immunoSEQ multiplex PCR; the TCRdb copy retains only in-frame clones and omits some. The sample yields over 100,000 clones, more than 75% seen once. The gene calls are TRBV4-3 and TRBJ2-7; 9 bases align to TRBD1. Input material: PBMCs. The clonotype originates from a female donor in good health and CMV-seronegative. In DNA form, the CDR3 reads TGCGCCAGCAGCCAATCCCCGGGACAGGGACTCGGGGGGCAGTACTTC. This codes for CASSQSPGQGLGGQYF.